The clone carrying this T cell receptor beta chain has more than one count but fewer than ten. The record originates from a study of neurological immune-mediated disorders. With 10-nucleotide random UMIs, 5'RACE was used to make the cDNA. Via MiXCR, TCRdb re-called the 5' RACE reads, giving one row per CDR3 protein. Altogether about 71,000 distinct CDR3 sequences are present, less than 5.5% being singletons, with the ten largest covering approximately 7%. Libraries used 2 million unsorted PBMCs kept frozen in RNAlater. Trimming removed 5 bases at V and 6 bases at J, with 22 bases between. Germline V gives CDR1 DFQATT, CDR2 SNEGSKA (reference sequence). The length of the CDR3 is 16 residues.

The sample consisted of PBMCs. This chain joins TRBV20-1 and TRBJ2-2, with D perhaps assigned TRBD1 or TRBD2 (6 bases each). This TCR derives from a man younger than 45 with multiple sclerosis. This CDR3 is CSAPRPGDPGAGELFF. The CDR3 DNA reads as TGCAGTGCTCCGCGCCCAGGGGATCCGGGGGCCGGGGAGCTGTTTTTT.